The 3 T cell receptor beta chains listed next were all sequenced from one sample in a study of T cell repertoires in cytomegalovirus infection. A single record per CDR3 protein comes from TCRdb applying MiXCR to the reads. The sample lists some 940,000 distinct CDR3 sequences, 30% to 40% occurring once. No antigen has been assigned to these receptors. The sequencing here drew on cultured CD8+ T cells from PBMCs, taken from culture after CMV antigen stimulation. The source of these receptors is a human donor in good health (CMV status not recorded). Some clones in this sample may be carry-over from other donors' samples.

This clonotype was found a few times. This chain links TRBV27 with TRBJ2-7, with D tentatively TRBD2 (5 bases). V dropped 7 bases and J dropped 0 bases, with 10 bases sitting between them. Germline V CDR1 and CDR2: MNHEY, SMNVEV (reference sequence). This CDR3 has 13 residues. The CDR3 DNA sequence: TGTGCCAGCAAGGACTGGAGCTCCTACGAGCAGTACTTC. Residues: CASKDWSSYEQYF.

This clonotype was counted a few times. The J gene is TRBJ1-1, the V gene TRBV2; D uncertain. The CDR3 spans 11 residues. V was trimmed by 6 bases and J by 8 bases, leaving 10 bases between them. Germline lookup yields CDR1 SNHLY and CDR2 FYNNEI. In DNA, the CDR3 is TGTGCCAGCAGCTCCCTCCGCGAAGCTTTCTTT. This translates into CASSSLREAFF. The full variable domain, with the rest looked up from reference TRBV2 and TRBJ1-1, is EPEVTQTPSHQVTQMGQEVILRCVPISNHLYFYWYRQILGQKVEFLVSFYNNEISEKSEIFDDQFSVERPDGSNFTLKIRSTKLEDSAMYFCASSSLREAFFGQGTRLTVV.

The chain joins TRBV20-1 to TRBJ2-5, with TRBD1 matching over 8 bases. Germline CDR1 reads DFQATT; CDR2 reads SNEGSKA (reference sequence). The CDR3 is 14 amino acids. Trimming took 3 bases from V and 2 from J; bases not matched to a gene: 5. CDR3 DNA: TGCAGTGCTAGCGAGGGGGACAGGCAAGAGACCCAGTACTTC. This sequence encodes CSASEGDRQETQYF.